A selection of T cell receptor beta chains follows, all from one sample in a study of T cell responses to AZD1222 COVID-19 vaccine. Assay: immunoSEQ multiplex PCR; the TCRdb copy retains only in-frame clones and omits some. The data hold about 120,000 clones, with around 89% observed a single time. This sample comprised peripheral blood, obtained on day 0 of AZD1222 vaccination. The receptors were gathered from an adult in good health. CDR3s include the opening cysteine and the closing phenylalanine or tryptophan. D genes are given only for firm matches. Clone size is stated in some rows and not others, as once, few, many or a class when expanded.

once	NA	TRBV5-1	TRBJ2-5	CASSRDTGVETQYF	TGCGCCAGCAGCAGGGACACAGGAGTGGAGACCCAGTACTTC
NA	NA	TRBV7-3	TRBJ2-1	CASSLRGDPYNEQFF	TGTGCCAGCAGCTTGAGGGGGGATCCCTACAATGAGCAGTTCTTC
NA	NA	TRBV29-1	TRBJ2-1	CSVAEQLYNEQFF	TGCAGCGTTGCGGAACAGCTATACAATGAGCAGTTCTTC
NA	NA	TRBV7-3	TRBJ1-1	CASSLERQHEAFF	TGTGCCAGCAGCTTAGAAAGACAACATGAAGCTTTCTTT
NA	NA	TRBV12-3/TRBV12-4	TRBJ2-7	CASSLRGFYEQYF	TGTGCCAGCAGTTTACGGGGTTTCTACGAGCAGTACTTC
once	TRBD2	TRBV7-9	TRBJ2-2	CASSFGRGGGTNTGELFF	TGTGCCAGCAGCTTCGGGCGCGGCGGGGGGACGAACACCGGGGAGCTGTTTTTT
once	NA	TRBV5-5	TRBJ1-2	CASVDSTLYGYTF	TGTGCCAGCGTGGACAGCACACTCTATGGCTACACCTTC
NA	NA	TRBV7-2	TRBJ2-2	CASSPIESGELFF	TGTGCCAGCAGCCCCATAGAGTCCGGGGAGCTGTTTTTT
NA	NA	TRBV24-1	TRBJ2-7	CATSDLSLAGVPYEQYF	TGTGCCACCAGTGATTTAAGCTTGGCGGGCGTACCTTACGAGCAGTACTTC
NA	NA	TRBV7-9	TRBJ2-3	CASSLLSGRGFTDTQYF	TGTGCCAGCAGCTTACTATCGGGGCGGGGATTCACAGATACGCAGTATTTT
NA	NA	TRBV9	TRBJ1-2	CASSVDGGNYGYTF	TGTGCCAGCAGCGTAGACGGGGGGAACTATGGCTACACCTTC
NA	NA	TRBV7-2	TRBJ1-1	CASSSVHGTEAFF	TGTGCCAGCAGTTCAGTGCATGGGACTGAAGCTTTCTTT
NA	TRBD1	TRBV27	TRBJ1-2	CASTTTGTGGARGYTF	TGTGCCAGCACCACGACCGGGACAGGGGGAGCACGAGGCTACACCTTC
NA	NA	TRBV5-1	TRBJ1-1	CASSLALRGGVNTEAFF	TGCGCCAGCAGCTTGGCCCTGCGGGGGGGTGTGAACACTGAAGCTTTCTTT
NA	NA	TRBV3-1/TRBV3-2	TRBJ1-1	CASSPKDSLNTEAFF	TGTGCCAGCAGCCCAAAAGACAGTCTCAACACTGAAGCTTTCTTT
NA	NA	TRBV14	TRBJ1-3	CASSQDQGLGGNTIYF	TGTGCCAGCAGCCAAGATCAGGGGCTAGGCGGAAACACCATATATTTT
NA	TRBD1	TRBV10-3	TRBJ1-4	CAIRETGGSEKLFF	TGTGCCATCAGAGAGACAGGGGGATCTGAAAAACTGTTTTTT
NA	NA	TRBV3-1/TRBV3-2	TRBJ2-2	CASSRRVGQNTGELFF	TGTGCCAGCAGCCGACGTGTCGGACAGAACACCGGGGAGCTGTTTTTT
NA	TRBD1	TRBV27	TRBJ2-2	CASSSNRGRAGELFF	TGTGCCAGCAGTTCGAACAGGGGACGGGCCGGGGAGCTGTTTTTT
NA	NA	TRBV21-1	TRBJ1-1	CASSTLLVGVMNTEAFF	TGTGCCAGCAGCACCCTGTTGGTAGGGGTGATGAACACTGAAGCTTTCTTT
NA	NA	TRBV7-3	TRBJ1-2	CASSPYGVGYGYTF	TGTGCCAGCAGCCCCTACGGAGTGGGGTATGGCTACACCTTC
few	NA	TRBV19	TRBJ1-1	CASSIVAGTEAFF	TGTGCCAGTAGTATAGTGGCCGGCACTGAAGCTTTCTTT
NA	NA	TRBV3-1/TRBV3-2	TRBJ1-5	CASSHSPGADQPQHF	TGTGCCAGCAGCCATTCCCCAGGGGCGGATCAGCCCCAGCATTTT
once	TRBD2	TRBV3-1/TRBV3-2	TRBJ2-7	CASSRDSGGADEQYF	TGTGCCAGCAGCCGAGATAGCGGGGGGGCAGACGAGCAGTACTTC
NA	NA	TRBV6-5	TRBJ1-2	CASTHLPGLSESYTF	TGTGCCAGCACCCACCTCCCGGGGCTCTCGGAAAGCTACACCTTC
NA	NA	TRBV14	TRBJ1-1	CASSRRENTEAFF	TGTGCCAGCAGCCGCAGGGAGAACACTGAAGCTTTCTTT
NA	NA	TRBV6-5	TRBJ1-2	CASSYSWGANYGYTF	TGTGCCAGCAGTTACTCTTGGGGGGCGAACTATGGCTACACCTTC
NA	NA	TRBV7-8	TRBJ1-2	CASSLIQGWNYGYTF	TGTGCCAGCAGCTTAATTCAAGGGTGGAACTATGGCTACACCTTC
NA	NA	TRBV27	TRBJ1-3	CASSQRGANTIYF	TGTGCCAGCAGCCAGAGGGGGGCAAACACCATATATTTT
NA	NA	TRBV3-1/TRBV3-2	TRBJ1-6	CASSQTEGNSPLHF	TGTGCCAGCAGCCAAACAGAAGGTAATTCACCCCTCCACTTT
NA	NA	TRBV5-1	TRBJ1-3	CASSLAGVGNTIYF	TGCGCCAGCAGCTTGGCAGGGGTGGGAAACACCATATATTTT
NA	TRBD2	TRBV7-9	TRBJ2-1	CASNQRGGNEQFF	TGTGCCAGCAACCAGCGGGGGGGTAATGAGCAGTTCTTC
few	TRBD1	TRBV6-5	TRBJ1-2	CASSPGQGSGGGYTF	TGTGCCAGCAGTCCGGGACAGGGATCGGGTGGGGGCTACACCTTC
NA	TRBD1	TRBV2	TRBJ2-7	CAISQGVLSEQYF	TGTGCCATCAGTCAGGGGGTTCTAAGCGAGCAGTACTTC
NA	TRBD1	TRBV4-3	TRBJ1-3	CASSQSPGQGNTIYF	TGCGCCAGCAGCCAGTCTCCGGGACAGGGAAACACCATATATTTT
NA	NA	TRBV19	TRBJ2-7	CASSKGRMSSYEQYF	TGTGCCAGTAGTAAAGGACGGATGAGCTCCTACGAGCAGTACTTC
NA	NA	TRBV9	TRBJ2-5	CASSAQYSETQYF	TGTGCCAGCAGCGCCCAGTATTCGGAGACCCAGTACTTC
NA	TRBD1	TRBV4-1	TRBJ1-3	CASSQTGTASSGNTIYF	TGCGCCAGCAGCCAAACCGGGACAGCAAGCTCTGGAAACACCATATATTTT
NA	NA	TRBV6-1	TRBJ1-5	CASSEGGGSTQPQHF	TGTGCCAGCAGTGAAGGGGGAGGGTCGACTCAGCCCCAGCATTTT
NA	NA	TRBV29-1	TRBJ1-1	CSVGGGNTEAFF	TGCAGCGTGGGGGGCGGGAACACTGAAGCTTTCTTT
NA	NA	TRBV7-3	TRBJ1-1	CASSLSSGSEAFF	TGTGCCAGCAGCTTAAGTTCAGGGTCTGAAGCTTTCTTT
NA	TRBD1	TRBV6-5	TRBJ2-1	CASRQGANVYNEQFF	TGTGCCAGCAGACAGGGGGCGAACGTATACAATGAGCAGTTCTTC
once	TRBD1	TRBV11-1	TRBJ1-2	CASSSRQGTYGYTF	TGTGCCAGCAGCTCCCGACAGGGCACCTATGGCTACACCTTC
NA	NA	TRBV20-1	TRBJ2-7	CSASDPLLNHSSYEQYF	TGCAGTGCTAGTGATCCCCTTCTAAATCACAGCTCCTACGAGCAGTACTTC
NA	NA	TRBV18	TRBJ1-3	CASSPFQTSGNTIYF	TGTGCCAGCTCACCTTTCCAGACCTCTGGAAACACCATATATTTT
NA	TRBD1	TRBV5-1	TRBJ1-1	CASSLEAGGRTEAFF	TGCGCCAGCAGCTTGGAAGCAGGGGGTAGGACTGAAGCTTTCTTT
NA	NA	TRBV7-2	TRBJ2-5	CASSSPVGLSGQETQYF	TGTGCCAGCAGCTCCCCCGTGGGGCTCAGTGGCCAAGAGACCCAGTACTTC
NA	NA	TRBV4-3	TRBJ1-2	CASSQDLEQPTNYGYTF	TGCGCCAGCAGCCAAGATCTGGAACAGCCCACTAACTATGGCTACACCTTC
NA	NA	TRBV14	TRBJ2-1	CASSQDPGFSYNEQFF	TGTGCCAGCAGCCAAGATCCGGGCTTCTCCTACAATGAGCAGTTCTTC
once	TRBD1	TRBV10-3	TRBJ1-6	CAISESTQGANSPLHF	TGTGCCATCAGTGAGTCGACTCAGGGGGCGAATTCACCCCTCCACTTT
NA	TRBD1	TRBV29-1	TRBJ1-2	CSVGGTGRINGYTF	TGCAGCGTGGGGGGGACAGGGAGAATTAATGGCTACACCTTC
NA	NA	TRBV9	TRBJ1-3	CASSAVGRVSGNTIYF	TGTGCCAGCAGCGCCGTTGGACGGGTCTCTGGAAACACCATATATTTT
NA	TRBD1	TRBV6-2/TRBV6-3	TRBJ1-1	CASSDGTGWDTEAFF	TGTGCCAGCAGCGATGGGACAGGGTGGGACACTGAAGCTTTCTTT
NA	TRBD2	TRBV27	TRBJ2-6	CASSSGLAGSGANVLTF	TGTGCCAGCAGTTCGGGACTAGCGGGGTCTGGGGCCAACGTCCTGACTTTC
NA	TRBD1	TRBV5-1	TRBJ1-1	CASSTGTAGLNTEAFF	TGCGCCAGCAGCACAGGGACAGCGGGTTTGAACACTGAAGCTTTCTTT
NA	NA	TRBV12-3/TRBV12-4	TRBJ2-3	CASSLYWKDTQYF	TGTGCCAGCAGTCTTTACTGGAAAGATACGCAGTATTTT
NA	TRBD2	TRBV6-2/TRBV6-3	TRBJ2-1	CASSPSTPLAGGPNEQFF	TGTGCCAGCAGTCCGAGCACCCCACTAGCGGGGGGGCCCAATGAGCAGTTCTTC